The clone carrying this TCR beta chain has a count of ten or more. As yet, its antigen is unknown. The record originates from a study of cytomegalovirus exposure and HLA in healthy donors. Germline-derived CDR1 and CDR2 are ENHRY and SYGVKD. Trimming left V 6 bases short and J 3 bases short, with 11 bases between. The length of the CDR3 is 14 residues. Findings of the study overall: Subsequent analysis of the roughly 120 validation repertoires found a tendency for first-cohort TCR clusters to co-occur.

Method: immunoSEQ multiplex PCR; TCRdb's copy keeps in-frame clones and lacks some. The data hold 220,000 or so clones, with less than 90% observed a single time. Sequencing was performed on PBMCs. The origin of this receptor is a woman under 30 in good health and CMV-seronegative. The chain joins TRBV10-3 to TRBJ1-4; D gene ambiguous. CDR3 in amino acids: CAIREGMANEKLFF. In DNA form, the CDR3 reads TGTGCCATCAGAGAGGGCATGGCTAATGAAAAACTGTTTTTT.